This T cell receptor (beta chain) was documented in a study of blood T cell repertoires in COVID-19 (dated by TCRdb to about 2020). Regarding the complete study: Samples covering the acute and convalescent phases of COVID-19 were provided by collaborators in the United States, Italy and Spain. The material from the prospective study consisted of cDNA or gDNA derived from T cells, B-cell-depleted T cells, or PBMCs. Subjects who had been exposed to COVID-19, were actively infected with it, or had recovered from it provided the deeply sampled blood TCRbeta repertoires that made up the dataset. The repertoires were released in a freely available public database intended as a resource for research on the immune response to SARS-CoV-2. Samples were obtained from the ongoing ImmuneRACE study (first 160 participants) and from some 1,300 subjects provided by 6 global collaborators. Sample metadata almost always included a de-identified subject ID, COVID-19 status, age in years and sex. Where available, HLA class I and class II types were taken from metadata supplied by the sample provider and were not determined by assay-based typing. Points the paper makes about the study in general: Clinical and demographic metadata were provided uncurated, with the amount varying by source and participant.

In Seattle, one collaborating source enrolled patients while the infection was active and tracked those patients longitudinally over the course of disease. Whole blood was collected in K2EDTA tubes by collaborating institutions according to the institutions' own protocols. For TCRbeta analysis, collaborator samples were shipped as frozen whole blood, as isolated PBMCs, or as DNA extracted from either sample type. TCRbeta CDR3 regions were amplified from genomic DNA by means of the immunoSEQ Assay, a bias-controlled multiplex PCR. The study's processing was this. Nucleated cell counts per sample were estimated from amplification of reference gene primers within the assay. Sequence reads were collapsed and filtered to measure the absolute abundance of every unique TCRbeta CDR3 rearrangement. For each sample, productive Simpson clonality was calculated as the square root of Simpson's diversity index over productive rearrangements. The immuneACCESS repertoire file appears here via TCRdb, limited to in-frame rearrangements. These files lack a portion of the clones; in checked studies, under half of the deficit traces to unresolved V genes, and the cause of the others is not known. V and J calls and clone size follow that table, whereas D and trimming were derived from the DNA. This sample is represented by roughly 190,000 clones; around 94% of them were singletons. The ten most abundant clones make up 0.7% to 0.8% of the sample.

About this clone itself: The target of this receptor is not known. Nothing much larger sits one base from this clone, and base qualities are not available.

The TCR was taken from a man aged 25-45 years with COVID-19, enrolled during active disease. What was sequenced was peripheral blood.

The nucleotide sequence reads TGCGCCAGCAGCCCCTTTGACAGTACTAATCAGCCCCAGCATTTT. This yields the protein CASSPFDSTNQPQHF. This chain is built from TRBV5-1 and TRBJ1-5; TRBD1 is possibly the D segment (5 matching bases). In the germline V gene, CDR1 corresponds to SGHRS and CDR2 to YFSETQ. V and J lose 4 bases and 4 bases, and a span of 15 bases separates them. The CDR3 covers 15 residues, taking in both the cysteine and the phenylalanine. The sequence is cut down to CDR3 DNA, 45 bases in frame from base 1.